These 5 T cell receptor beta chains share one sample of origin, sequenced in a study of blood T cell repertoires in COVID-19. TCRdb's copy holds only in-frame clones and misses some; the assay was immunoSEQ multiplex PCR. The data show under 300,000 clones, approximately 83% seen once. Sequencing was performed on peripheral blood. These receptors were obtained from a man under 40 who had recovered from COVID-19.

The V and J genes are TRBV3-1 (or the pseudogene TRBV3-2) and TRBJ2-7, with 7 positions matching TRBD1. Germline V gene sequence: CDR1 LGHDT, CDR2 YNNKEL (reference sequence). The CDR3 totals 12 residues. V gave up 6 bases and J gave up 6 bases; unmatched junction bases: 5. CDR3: CASSRGGGEQYF. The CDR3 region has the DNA TGTGCCAGCAGTCGAGGGGGCGGCGAGCAGTACTTC.

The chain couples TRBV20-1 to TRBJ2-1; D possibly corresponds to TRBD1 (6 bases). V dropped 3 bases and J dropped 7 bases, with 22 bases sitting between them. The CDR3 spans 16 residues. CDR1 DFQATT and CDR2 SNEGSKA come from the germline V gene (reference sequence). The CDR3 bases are TGCAGTGCTAGTCAGGCAGGGGCTTATTTTCAGAATGAGCAGTTCTTC. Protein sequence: CSASQAGAYFQNEQFF.

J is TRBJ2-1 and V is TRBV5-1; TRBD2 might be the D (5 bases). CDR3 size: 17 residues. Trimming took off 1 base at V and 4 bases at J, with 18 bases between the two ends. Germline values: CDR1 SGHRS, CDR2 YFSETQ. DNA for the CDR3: TGCGCCAGCAGCTTGCAACCCCCCACGTGGGAGTACAATGAGCAGTTCTTC. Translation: CASSLQPPTWEYNEQFF.

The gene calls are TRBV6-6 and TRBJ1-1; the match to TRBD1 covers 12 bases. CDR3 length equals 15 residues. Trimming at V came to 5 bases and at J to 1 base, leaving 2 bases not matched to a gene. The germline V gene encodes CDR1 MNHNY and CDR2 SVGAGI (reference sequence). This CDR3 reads CASSPGQGANTEAFF. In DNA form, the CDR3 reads TGTGCCAGCAGTCCGGGACAGGGGGCGAACACTGAAGCTTTCTTT.

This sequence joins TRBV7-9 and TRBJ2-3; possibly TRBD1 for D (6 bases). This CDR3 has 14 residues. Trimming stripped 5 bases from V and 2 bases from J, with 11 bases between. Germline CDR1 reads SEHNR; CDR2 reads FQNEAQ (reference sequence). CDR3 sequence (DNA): TGTGCCAGCAGCACTGGACAGCCCACAGATACGCAGTATTTT. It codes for CASSTGQPTDTQYF.